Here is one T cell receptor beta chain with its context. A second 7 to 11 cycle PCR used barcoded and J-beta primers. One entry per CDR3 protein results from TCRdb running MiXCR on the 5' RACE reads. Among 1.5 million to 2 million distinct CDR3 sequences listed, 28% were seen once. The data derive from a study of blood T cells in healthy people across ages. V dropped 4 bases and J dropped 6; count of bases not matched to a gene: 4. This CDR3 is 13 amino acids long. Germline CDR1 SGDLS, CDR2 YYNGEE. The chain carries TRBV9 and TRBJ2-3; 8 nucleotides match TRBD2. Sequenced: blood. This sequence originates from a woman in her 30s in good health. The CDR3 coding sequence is TGTGCCAGCAGCACCGGGGGGGTGGATACGCAGTATTTT. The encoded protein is CASSTGGVDTQYF.